The next 20 T cell receptor beta chains were all read from a single sample in a study of T cell changes during pregnancy in multiple sclerosis. Profiling relied on immunoSEQ multiplex PCR, and the TCRdb table lists in-frame clones only, not all of them. The sample includes roughly 30,000 clones, roughly 84% of them seen just once. Sequencing was performed on CD8+ T cells from peripheral blood mononuclear cells, taken after pregnancy. All receptors come from a female donor with multiple sclerosis, enrolled in a pregnancy study.

The chain employs TRBV7-8 and TRBJ1-2; D is undetermined. The germline V gene encodes CDR1 SGHVS and CDR2 FQNEAQ. Trimming took 0 bases from V and 8 from J, leaving 13 bases between them. The CDR3 is 14 residues long. The CDR3 nucleotides are TGTGCCAGCAGCTTAGCCCTGGGAGGGTACGGCTACACCTTC. It encodes CASSLALGGYGYTF.

This clone was observed a single time. The rearrangement links TRBV2 to TRBJ2-7; the D gene is possibly TRBD2 (6 bases). The CDR3 loop spans 14 amino acids. The germline gives CDR1 SNHLY, CDR2 FYNNEI. The V gene lost 4 bases and the J gene lost 5 bases, with 15 bases spanning the gap. The CDR3 sequence is CASSGAEGSHEQYF. CDR3 DNA: TGTGCCAGCAGTGGGGCGGAGGGGTCCCACGAGCAGTACTTC.

This chain connects TRBV4-1 to TRBJ1-1; weak D call: TRBD1 (6 bases). V was cut by 0 bases and J by 7 bases, with 9 bases left in between. This CDR3 region has 13 residues. The V gene's germline CDR1 is MGHRA and CDR2 YSYEKL. The CDR3 sequence is CASSQESTGEAFF. DNA for the CDR3: TGCGCCAGCAGCCAAGAATCGACAGGTGAAGCTTTCTTT.

The chain couples TRBV7-3 to TRBJ1-1; TRBD1 matches 8 bases. V lost 5 bases and J lost 4; bases outside the gene matches: 6. In germline, CDR1 is SGHTA, CDR2 FQGTGA. This CDR3 contains 14 residues. The CDR3 loop reads CASSLDRGGTEAFF. CDR3 coding DNA: TGTGCCAGCAGCCTTGACAGGGGTGGCACTGAAGCTTTCTTT.

This clone has only one observation. V is TRBV13 and J is TRBJ2-7; 9 bases line up with TRBD1. CDR3 size: 17 residues. Looked up from germline, CDR1 is PRHDT and CDR2 is FYEKMQ (reference sequence). V lost 2 bases to trimming and J lost 0 bases; unmatched junction nucleotides: 8. CDR3 amino acids: CASSLLTGTGSSYEQYF. In DNA form, the CDR3 reads TGTGCCAGCAGCTTATTAACCGGGACAGGGTCCTCCTACGAGCAGTACTTC. The whole variable domain, filled in from reference TRBV13 and TRBJ2-7, reads AAGVIQSPRHLIKEKRETATLKCYPIPRHDTVYWYQQGPGQDPQFLISFYEKMQSDKGSIPDRFSAQQFSDYHSELNMSSLELGDSALYFCASSLLTGTGSSYEQYFGPGTRLTVT.

The chain recombines TRBV11-2 with TRBJ1-6; D may be TRBD1 (5 bases). Germline-derived CDR1 and CDR2 are SGHAT and FQNNGV. The CDR3 has 15 amino acids. With 5 bases removed from V and 3 bases from J, the gap between germline ends came to 11 bases. The CDR3 nucleotides read TGTGCCAGCAGCCCCGCAGGGCGCTATAATTCACCCCTCCACTTT. Amino acid sequence: CASSPAGRYNSPLHF.

The chain recombines TRBV13 with TRBJ2-1; 9 bases are shared with TRBD1. Germline CDR1 is PRHDT and CDR2 is FYEKMQ (reference sequence). V was pared by 0 bases and J by 7 bases, with 7 bases of the junction left unmatched. This CDR3 contains 16 residues. CDR3 amino acids: CASSLGRDRVRNEQFF. CDR3 coding DNA: TGTGCCAGCAGCTTAGGCCGGGACAGGGTACGGAATGAGCAGTTCTTC.

This clone came up a few times. The J gene is TRBJ2-7, the V gene TRBV18, with 7 bases identical to TRBD1. CDR1 KGHSH and CDR2 LQKENI come from the germline V gene. The V and J ends lost 2 bases and 4 bases, in that order; junction bases with no gene match: 11. The CDR3 contains 16 residues. CDR3 amino acids: CASSPDDTRGLYEQYF. The DNA for the CDR3 is TGTGCCAGCTCACCAGACGACACGAGGGGGCTTTACGAGCAGTACTTC. Full variable domain (rest looked up from reference TRBV18 and TRBJ2-7): NAGVMQNPRHLVRRRGQEARLRCSPMKGHSHVYWYRQLPEEGLKFMVYLQKENIIDESGMPKERFSAEFPKEGPSILRIQQVVRGDSAAYFCASSPDDTRGLYEQYFGPGTRLTVT.

This rearrangement joins TRBV4-1 to TRBJ2-2; 11 nucleotides line up with TRBD2. V lost 3 bases and J lost 6; bases outside the gene matches: 12. Germline-derived CDR1 and CDR2 are MGHRA and YSYEKL. The CDR3 is made up of 18 amino acids. The CDR3 reads CASSHGQLAGGRAGELFF. CDR3 coding DNA: TGCGCCAGCAGCCACGGGCAGTTAGCGGGGGGGCGGGCCGGGGAGCTGTTTTTT.

The V call is TRBV29-1, the J call TRBJ2-1; perhaps TRBD1 as D (6 bases). Germline V lookup: CDR1 SQVTM, CDR2 ANQGSEA. This CDR3 spans 17 amino acids. V lost 7 bases to trimming and J lost 3 bases, with 25 bases between them. CDR3 DNA sequence: TGCAGCGCCTCCAATGACTGGGACAAAGGGGTCTACAATGAGCAGTTCTTC. Translating gives CSASNDWDKGVYNEQFF.

As to this clone: A junction boundary mismatches the germline segment, possibly from a read error. The chain combines TRBV5-6 with TRBJ1-2; possibly TRBD1 for D (6 bases). Per the germline V gene, CDR1 is SGHDT and CDR2 is YYEEEE. There are 12 residues in the CDR3. The CDR3 is CASSLIVGAPSF. DNA of the CDR3: TGTGCCAGCAGCTTGATTGTGGGGGCCCCATCCTTC. The whole variable domain, remainder taken from reference TRBV5-6 and TRBJ1-2, is DAGVTQSPTHLIKTRGQQVTLRCSPKSGHDTVSWYQQALGQGPQFIFQYYEEEERQRGNFPDRFSGHQFPNYSSELNVNALLLGDSALYLCASSLIVGAPSFGSGTRLTVV.

As DNA, the CDR3 is TGTGCCAGCAGTTCCCGCCCTCGGACAGGCATAAGCACAGATACGCAGTATTTT. This codes for CASSSRPRTGISTDTQYF. The chain uses TRBV27 and TRBJ2-3; 7 nucleotides match TRBD1. The CDR3 spans 18 residues. Germline V lookup: CDR1 MNHEY, CDR2 SMNVEV (reference sequence). V was clipped by 4 bases and J by 0 bases; unmatched bases: 13.

The gene calls are TRBV6-1 and TRBJ2-2; 13 bases are shared with TRBD2. Germline V CDR1 and CDR2: MNHNS, SASEGT. The CDR3 has 16 residues. Trimming cost V 4 bases and J 1 base; bases outside gene matches: 0. CDR3 region: CASSGLAGGNTGELFF. The CDR3 coding sequence is TGTGCCAGCAGTGGACTAGCGGGGGGGAACACCGGGGAGCTGTTTTTT.

This chain joins TRBV6-6 and TRBJ1-6; TRBD1 might be the D (5 bases). Germline values: CDR1 MNHNY, CDR2 SVGAGI (reference sequence). V lost 9 bases, J lost 4 bases, and 13 bases lay in between. The CDR3 consists of 14 residues. The CDR3 nucleotides are TGTGCCAGTTATGGGGCCTTTTATAATTCACCCCTCCACTTT. This encodes CASYGAFYNSPLHF.

This clone was seen a handful of times. The chain joins TRBV10-3 to TRBJ2-3, with D possibly being TRBD1 (5 bases). Between the trimmed V and J ends, which lost 4 bases and 2 bases, there was a span of 16 bases. Per the germline V gene, CDR1 is ENHRY and CDR2 is SYGVKD. The CDR3 is 16 residues long. The chain's CDR3 is CAISADTLGHTDTQYF. The CDR3 region has the DNA TGTGCCATCAGTGCCGATACCTTGGGGCACACAGATACGCAGTATTTT.

The CDR3 nucleotides read TGTGCCAGCAGTTTCGACAGGGCAGATACGCAGTATTTT. This gives the protein CASSFDRADTQYF. The genes are TRBV27 and TRBJ2-3, with 7 bases identical to TRBD1. Germline CDR1 MNHEY, CDR2 SMNVEV (reference sequence). There are 13 residues in the CDR3. With 3 bases clipped from V and 4 bases from J, the junction kept 1 base outside the gene matches.

CDR3 residues: CASSLAPADQETQYF. As DNA, the CDR3 is TGTGCCAGCAGCTTGGCCCCCGCAGACCAAGAGACCCAGTACTTC. The chain joins TRBV5-6 to TRBJ2-5; D remains ambiguous. This CDR3 comprises 15 residues. The V end was cut by 0 bases, the J end by 0 bases, with 9 bases between. Germline V gives CDR1 SGHDT, CDR2 YYEEEE.

V and J are TRBV6-6 and TRBJ1-5; D is possibly TRBD1 (6 bases). Germline V gene lookup returns CDR1 MNHNY and CDR2 SVGAGI (reference sequence). V lost 6 bases to trimming and J lost 1 base, with 13 bases between them. The CDR3 runs to 15 residues. The CDR3 is CASSRGVRSNQPQHF. The CDR3, as DNA: TGTGCCAGCAGCAGGGGTGTTAGAAGCAATCAGCCCCAGCATTTT.

This chain connects TRBV18 to TRBJ1-2, with D possibly being TRBD1 (5 bases). CDR1 KGHSH and CDR2 LQKENI come from the germline V gene. Trimming took off 0 bases at V and 2 bases at J, with 10 bases between the two ends. The CDR3 has 15 residues. The CDR3: CASSPPVTVNYGYTF. CDR3 DNA sequence: TGTGCCAGCTCACCACCCGTGACAGTAAACTATGGCTACACCTTC.

This sequence joins TRBV27 and TRBJ2-3; 9 nucleotides match TRBD2. Germline CDR1 is MNHEY and CDR2 is SMNVEV (reference sequence). V lost 8 bases to trimming and J lost 6 bases; unmatched junction nucleotides: 15. CDR3 size: 16 residues. The CDR3 coding sequence is TGTGCCAGCTGCCCAGCGGGGGGCGAGCTATGGGATACGCAGTATTTT. This sequence encodes CASCPAGGELWDTQYF.